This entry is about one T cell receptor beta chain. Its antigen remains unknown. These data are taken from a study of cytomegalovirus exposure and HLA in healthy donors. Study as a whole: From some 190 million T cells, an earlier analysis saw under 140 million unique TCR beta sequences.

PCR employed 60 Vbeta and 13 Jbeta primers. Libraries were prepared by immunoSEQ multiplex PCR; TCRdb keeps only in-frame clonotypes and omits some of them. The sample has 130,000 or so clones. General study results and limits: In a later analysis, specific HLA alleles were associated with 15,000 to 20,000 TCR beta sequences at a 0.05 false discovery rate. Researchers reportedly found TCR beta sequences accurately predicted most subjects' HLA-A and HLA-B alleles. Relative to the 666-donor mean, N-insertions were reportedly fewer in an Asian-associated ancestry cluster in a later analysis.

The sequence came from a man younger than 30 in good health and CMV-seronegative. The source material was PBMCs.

Here the CDR3 reads CASSLSQGALNTEAFF. The CDR3 bases are TGTGCCAGCAGCCTCTCACAGGGGGCGTTAAACACTGAAGCTTTCTTT. J is TRBJ1-1 and V is TRBV6-6; TRBD1 agrees at 9 bases. This CDR3 has 16 amino acids. The trim removed 6 bases at V and 2 bases at J, leaving 10 bases unmatched. Germline V gene data show CDR1 as MNHNY and CDR2 as SVGAGI (reference sequence).